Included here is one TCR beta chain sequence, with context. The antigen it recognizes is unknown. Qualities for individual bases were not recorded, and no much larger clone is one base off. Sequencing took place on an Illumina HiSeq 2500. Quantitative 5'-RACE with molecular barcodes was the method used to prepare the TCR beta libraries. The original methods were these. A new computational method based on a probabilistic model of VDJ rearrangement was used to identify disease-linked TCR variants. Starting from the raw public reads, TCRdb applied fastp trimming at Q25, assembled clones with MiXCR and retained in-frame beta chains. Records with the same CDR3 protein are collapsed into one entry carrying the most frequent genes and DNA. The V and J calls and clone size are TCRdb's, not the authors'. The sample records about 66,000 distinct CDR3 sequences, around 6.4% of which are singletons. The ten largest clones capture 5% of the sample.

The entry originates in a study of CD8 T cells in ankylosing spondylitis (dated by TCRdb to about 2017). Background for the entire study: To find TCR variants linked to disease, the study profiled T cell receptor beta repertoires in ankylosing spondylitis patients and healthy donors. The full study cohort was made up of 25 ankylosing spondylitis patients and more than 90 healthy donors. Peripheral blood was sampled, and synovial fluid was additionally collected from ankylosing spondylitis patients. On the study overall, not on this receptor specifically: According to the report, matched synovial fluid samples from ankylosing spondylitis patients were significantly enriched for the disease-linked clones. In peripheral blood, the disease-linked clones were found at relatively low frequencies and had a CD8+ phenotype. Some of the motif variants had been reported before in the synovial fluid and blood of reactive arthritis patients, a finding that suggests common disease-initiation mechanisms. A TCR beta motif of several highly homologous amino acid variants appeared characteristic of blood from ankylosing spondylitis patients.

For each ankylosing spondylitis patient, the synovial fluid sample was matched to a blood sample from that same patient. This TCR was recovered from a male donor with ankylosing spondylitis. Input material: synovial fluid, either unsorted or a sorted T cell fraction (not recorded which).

The CDR3 region: CSAAYRYGYTF. The sequenced DNA is TGCAGTGCTGCCTACCGCTATGGCTACACCTTC. Recombination joined TRBV20-1 with TRBJ1-2, with the D segment identity uncertain. V loses 5 bases of germline sequence and J loses 4 bases, and the interval between the two ends is 8 bases. There are 11 amino acids in the CDR3, from cysteine to phenylalanine inclusive. Only the CDR3 DNA is retained, 33 bases long and in frame from the first base. CDR1 and CDR2 are read off the germline V gene (reference sequence) as DFQATT and SNEGSKA.